This T cell receptor (beta chain) originates from a study of lymphopenia after photon versus proton radiotherapy (dated by TCRdb to between 2017 and 2020). With respect to the entire study: In patients with gastrointestinal tumors who developed high-grade lymphopenia, the study compared the immunological effects of photon radiation therapy with those of proton radiation therapy. The cohort included over 15 patients with gastrointestinal tumors who developed lymphopenia after receiving either photon or proton therapy. The goal of the study was to describe how the two radiation modalities differ in their effects on the immune system.

The library was generated by the immunoSEQ multiplex PCR assay. T cell repertoires were profiled by deep sequencing of rearranged TCR beta loci, alongside multiparametric flow cytometry. In TCRdb, the immuneACCESS table is reduced to in-frame sequences with V and J assigned. These tables do not hold every clone; where another copy was compared, an unresolved V gene accounts for under half, and the others remain unexplained. The sample yields more than 50,000 clones; 83% were counted once. The ten largest account for less than 35% of the sample. What the authors observed across the whole study: After the lymphocyte count nadir, oligoclonal expansion, especially of CD8+ Temra cells, was observed in photon-treated repertoires, and the drop in diversity was driven by this expansion. The survival association was assessed only in patients who died, and better survival with proton therapy was presented by the authors as a possibility rather than a demonstrated result. Relative stability during treatment was observed in proton-treated patients, whereas loss of naive T cells and TCR diversity and gain of effector/memory populations were observed in photon-treated patients. Across the cohort, a larger post-nadir drop in TCR diversity was inversely correlated with overall survival time among patients who died.

Concerning this clone: Its target antigen remains unknown. No qualities accompany the bases; no much larger clone lies one base away.

Specimen: peripheral blood, collected from a patient treated with photon-based radiotherapy. This sequence originates from a man aged 50-59 years with gastric cancer.

CDR3 sequence: CASSQEGAGQRNTEAFF. In nucleotides, the sequence is TGTGCCAGCAGCCAAGAGGGGGCGGGACAGCGGAACACTGAAGCTTTCTTT. The rearranged segments are TRBV4-2 and TRBJ1-1, and 7 junction bases match TRBD1. Based on the germline V gene, the CDR1 and CDR2 sequences are LGHNA and YNFKEQ. The CDR3 contains 17 residues, cysteine and phenylalanine counted. Only the CDR3 region is kept as DNA, spanning 51 bases read in frame from base 1. Trimming accounts for 0 bases at V and 1 base at J, while the number of junction bases matched to no gene is 8.